The rows below give T cell receptor beta chains drawn from one sample of a study of siplizumab effects on memory and regulatory T cells. TCRdb's copy holds only in-frame clones and misses some; the assay was immunoSEQ multiplex PCR. This sample has 100,000 or so clones, with roughly 91% found just once. The sample taken for sequencing was CD4+ T cells sorted from blood. Receptor source: a human donor in good health. CDR3s include the opening cysteine and the closing phenylalanine or tryptophan. Fields, in order: CDR3 length, clone size, V gene, J gene, D gene, CDR3 DNA, CDR3 protein. The D gene is left open where the match is weak. A clone size is listed for some rows: how often the clone was seen (once, few, many), or a class if it is expanded.

len: 13
abundance: -
v_gene: TRBV10-3
j_gene: TRBJ1-2
d_gene: -
CDR3nt: TGTGCCATCACCACAGGATCGGACTATGGCTACACCTTC
CDR3aa: CAITTGSDYGYTF

len: 13
abundance: -
v_gene: TRBV30
j_gene: TRBJ2-7
d_gene: -
CDR3nt: TGTGCCTGGAGTGTAGGGGGGATGTACGAGCAGTACTTC
CDR3aa: CAWSVGGMYEQYF

len: 13
abundance: -
v_gene: TRBV6-5
j_gene: TRBJ1-6
d_gene: -
CDR3nt: TGTGCCAGCAGTTACTTAGGTGGATCACCCCTCCACTTT
CDR3aa: CASSYLGGSPLHF

len: 12
abundance: -
v_gene: TRBV19
j_gene: TRBJ2-7
d_gene: -
CDR3nt: TGTGCCAGTAGTTCCGGGGCTCGCGAGCAGTACTTC
CDR3aa: CASSSGAREQYF

len: 16
abundance: -
v_gene: TRBV5-1
j_gene: TRBJ1-4
d_gene: TRBD1
CDR3nt: TGCGCCAGCAGCCCTGGCCTGCGACAGGGGGATGAAAAACTGTTTTTT
CDR3aa: CASSPGLRQGDEKLFF

len: 13
abundance: -
v_gene: TRBV29-1
j_gene: TRBJ1-1
d_gene: -
CDR3nt: TGCAGCGTAGCCGTAGGGGGGGCAGGTGAAGCTTTCTTT
CDR3aa: CSVAVGGAGEAFF

len: 13
abundance: -
v_gene: TRBV29-1
j_gene: TRBJ1-1
d_gene: -
CDR3nt: TGCAGCGTGGGTTTGACCATGAACACTGAAGCTTTCTTT
CDR3aa: CSVGLTMNTEAFF

len: 14
abundance: -
v_gene: TRBV5-8
j_gene: TRBJ1-1
d_gene: -
CDR3nt: TGTGCCAGCAGCTTGCAGACAGGTTCCACTGAAGCTTTCTTT
CDR3aa: CASSLQTGSTEAFF

len: 14
abundance: -
v_gene: TRBV5-4
j_gene: TRBJ1-3
d_gene: -
CDR3nt: TGTGCCAGCAGCTTGGACAGGGCTGGAAACACCATATATTTT
CDR3aa: CASSLDRAGNTIYF

len: 18
abundance: once
v_gene: TRBV4-2
j_gene: TRBJ1-6
d_gene: -
CDR3nt: TGTGCCAGCAGCCTCGGGACGGCCGGGACTCCCTATAATTCACCCCTCCACTTT
CDR3aa: CASSLGTAGTPYNSPLHF

len: 16
abundance: -
v_gene: TRBV6-6
j_gene: TRBJ1-3
d_gene: TRBD1
CDR3nt: TGTGCCAGCAGACCGACTCTCCAGGGGGCCGGAAACACCATATATTTT
CDR3aa: CASRPTLQGAGNTIYF

len: 13
abundance: -
v_gene: TRBV6-5
j_gene: TRBJ1-1
d_gene: -
CDR3nt: TGTGCCAGCAGGGCTACAGGGCCCACTGAAGCTTTCTTT
CDR3aa: CASRATGPTEAFF

len: 15
abundance: -
v_gene: TRBV7-6
j_gene: TRBJ2-2
d_gene: -
CDR3nt: TGTGCCAGCAGCTTAGTCGTCTCTAACACCGGGGAGCTGTTTTTT
CDR3aa: CASSLVVSNTGELFF

len: 15
abundance: -
v_gene: TRBV7-9
j_gene: TRBJ1-2
d_gene: -
CDR3nt: TGTGCCAGCAGACAATCAGGGAACGGAGACTATGGCTACACCTTC
CDR3aa: CASRQSGNGDYGYTF

len: 13
abundance: -
v_gene: TRBV19
j_gene: TRBJ1-2
d_gene: -
CDR3nt: TGTGCCAGTAGTAGACAGCCGAACTATGGCTACACCTTC
CDR3aa: CASSRQPNYGYTF

len: 13
abundance: -
v_gene: TRBV7-8
j_gene: TRBJ1-2
d_gene: -
CDR3nt: TGTGCCAGCAGCTTAGCGGCAGGGATGAGCTACACCTTC
CDR3aa: CASSLAAGMSYTF